The 30 T cell receptor beta chains below come from one sample, sequenced in a study of shared clonotypes between healthy human individuals. Method: immunoSEQ multiplex PCR; TCRdb's copy keeps in-frame clones and lacks some. The table lists about 2.4 million clones, 85% to 95% of them singletons. Specimen: naive CD4+ T cells sorted from blood. The subset denotes: CD45RA+ positively selected. The receptor source for this set is a man in his late teens or twenties in good health.

In DNA form, the CDR3 reads TGCGCCAGCAGCTTGGAGCCTGGCTCCTACAATGAGCAGTTCTTC. Its translation: CASSLEPGSYNEQFF. The chain couples TRBV5-1 to TRBJ2-1, with D unclear. Germline values: CDR1 SGHRS, CDR2 YFSETQ. The V end lost 0 bases, the J end lost 0 bases, and 7 bases lay between the germline ends. The CDR3 runs 15 residues.

The CDR3 region has the DNA TGCGCCAGGGATCTAGGCAAGAGCAATCAGCCCCAGCATTTT. Translating it yields CARDLGKSNQPQHF. The chain is built from TRBV23-1 and TRBJ1-5; no definite D call. TRBV23-1 is assigned to the ORF class and has an uncertain function. The V and J ends lost 9 bases and 1 base respectively, with 13 bases between them. This CDR3 has 14 residues.

Only a few counts were recorded for this clone. This sequence joins TRBV18 and TRBJ1-6, with D possibly being TRBD1 (6 bases). The CDR3 covers 14 residues. The V end was cut by 8 bases, the J end by 6 bases, with 14 bases between. The V gene's germline CDR1 is KGHSH and CDR2 LQKENI. The CDR3 DNA reads TGTGCCAGCGGAGTAGGACAGCCTAATTCACCCCTCCACTTT. It translates to CASGVGQPNSPLHF.

This sequence joins TRBV10-1 and TRBJ2-2; D uncertain. Deletions cut 2 bases from V and 4 bases from J, with 5 bases between. CDR3 size: 13 residues. The germline gives CDR1 WNHNN, CDR2 SYGVQD (reference sequence). The CDR3 DNA is TGCGCCAGCAGTGAGGTCACCACCGGGGAGCTGTTTTTT. This encodes CASSEVTTGELFF.

Note on this clone: One end of the junction is discordant with germline, which a read error may explain. The V and J genes are TRBV7-7 and TRBJ1-1; D is uncertain. Germline-derived CDR1 and CDR2 are SSHAT and FNYEAQ (reference sequence). There are 13 residues in the CDR3. CDR3 sequence: CASSLNSFTEAFF. The DNA of the CDR3 is TGTGCTAGCAGCTTAAACAGCTTCACTGAAGCTTTCTTT.

With regard to this clone: Compared with germline, one end of the junction differs, possibly owing to a read error. V is TRBV29-1 and J is TRBJ1-2, with unresolved D. The CDR3 loop spans 12 amino acids. Germline CDR1 and CDR2: SQVTM and ANQGSEA. CDR3 loop: CSVVQEGIITRF. As DNA, the CDR3 is TGCAGCGTTGTTCAGGAAGGGATTATCACTCGTTTC.

CDR3 sequence: CASSRGGGTEAFF. The CDR3 DNA is TGTGCCAGCAGTCGGGGCGGGGGTACTGAAGCTTTCTTT. The rearrangement uses TRBV6-1 and TRBJ1-1; possible D gene TRBD1, 5 bases. Germline V gene sequence: CDR1 MNHNS, CDR2 SASEGT. Trimming cost V 5 bases and J 5 bases, with 12 bases left between them. This CDR3 has 13 residues.

Written as DNA, the CDR3 is TGTGCCATCAGTGAGGGTGGGGAGGGCCGGACTCAGCCCCAGCATTTT. It encodes CAISEGGEGRTQPQHF. The chain joins TRBV10-3 to TRBJ1-5; D gene ambiguous. Germline CDR1 is ENHRY and CDR2 is SYGVKD. V lost 2 bases, J lost 6 bases, and 17 bases lay in between. This CDR3 has 16 residues.

This clone was seen once. The chain is built from TRBV10-3 and TRBJ2-1; D assignment may be TRBD1 or TRBD2 (5 bases each). V shed 2 bases and J shed 7 bases, with 9 bases lying between them. This CDR3 comprises 13 residues. Per the germline V gene, CDR1 is ENHRY and CDR2 is SYGVKD. CDR3 DNA: TGTGCCATCAGTGAGAGAGGGGAAAATGAGCAGTTCTTC. It encodes CAISERGENEQFF.

The V call is TRBV5-8, the J call TRBJ2-7, with D perhaps TRBD1 (6 bases). Germline lookup yields CDR1 SGHTS and CDR2 YDEGEE. The V and J ends lost 0 bases and 4 bases respectively, with 11 bases between them. The CDR3 runs to 14 residues. For the CDR3, the DNA is TGTGCCAGCAGCTTGGTGGGGGCGTCATACGAGCAGTACTTC. This encodes CASSLVGASYEQYF.

This sequence joins TRBV19 and TRBJ2-7, with D maybe TRBD2 (7 bases). Germline V gene lookup returns CDR1 LNHDA and CDR2 SQIVND (reference sequence). V was pared by 5 bases and J by 7 bases, with 15 bases between. The CDR3 is 13 amino acids. Written as DNA, the CDR3 is TGTGCCAGTAGTGAGGGGGGGTCCAGAGAGCAGTACTTC. Translation: CASSEGGSREQYF.

V and J are TRBV19 and TRBJ2-2; D assignment may be TRBD1 or TRBD2 (5 bases each). Germline V gives CDR1 LNHDA, CDR2 SQIVND (reference sequence). The CDR3 length is 14 residues. The V end lost 5 bases, the J end lost 3 bases, and 10 bases lay between the germline ends. CDR3 protein: CASSDGAYTGELFF. For the CDR3, the DNA is TGTGCCAGTAGTGACGGGGCCTACACCGGGGAGCTGTTTTTT.

The V call is TRBV28, the J call TRBJ2-3; D is possibly TRBD1 (6 bases). The CDR3 runs 14 residues. The germline V gene encodes CDR1 MDHEN and CDR2 SYDVKM. V was clipped by 5 bases and J by 0 bases, with 9 bases between them. Here the CDR3 reads CASSPQGSTDTQYF. Here the CDR3 DNA reads TGTGCCAGCAGTCCCCAGGGGAGCACAGATACGCAGTATTTT.

This rearrangement joins TRBV6-5 to TRBJ1-1, with D possibly matching TRBD1 (5 bases). CDR1 is MNHEY, CDR2 SVGAGI, per germline. The CDR3 contains 13 residues. V shed 6 bases and J shed 8 bases, with 16 bases lying between them. CDR3 sequence reads: CASRSLRQLEAFF. In DNA form, the CDR3 reads TGTGCCAGCAGGAGTCTGAGACAGTTAGAAGCTTTCTTT.

The chain joins TRBV28 to TRBJ1-3; 7 positions match TRBD1. Germline V gene lookup returns CDR1 MDHEN and CDR2 SYDVKM. V trimming: 3 bases; J trimming: 3 bases; junction bases outside the gene matches: 8. The CDR3 has 16 amino acids. This chain's CDR3 is CASSFVAGGVGNTIYF. In DNA, the CDR3 is TGTGCCAGCAGTTTTGTTGCAGGGGGTGTTGGAAACACCATATATTTT.

The chain couples TRBV11-3 to TRBJ2-2, with D possibly being TRBD1 or TRBD2 (5 bases each). V was clipped by 0 bases and J by 0 bases, with 14 bases between them. The CDR3 is 18 residues long. Germline CDR1 SGHNT, CDR2 YENEEA. CDR3 sequence: CASSLDFGAGPNTGELFF. CDR3 coding DNA: TGTGCCAGCAGCTTAGATTTCGGGGCGGGTCCGAACACCGGGGAGCTGTTTTTT. Full variable domain (remainder filled in from reference TRBV11-3 and TRBJ2-2): EAGVVQSPRYKIIEKKQPVAFWCNPISGHNTLYWYLQNLGQGPELLIRYENEEAVDDSQLPKDRFSAERLKGVDSTLKIQPAELGDSAVYLCASSLDFGAGPNTGELFFGEGSRLTVL.

This clone was counted between two and nine times. The rearrangement uses TRBV6-1 and TRBJ1-2; TRBD1 agrees at 7 bases. V trimming: 1 base; J trimming: 7 bases; junction bases outside the gene matches: 6. Germline loops: CDR1 MNHNS, CDR2 SASEGT. The length of the CDR3 is 14 residues. This chain's CDR3 is CASSEEAGGSGYTF. The CDR3 DNA is TGTGCCAGCAGTGAAGAGGCAGGGGGGAGTGGCTACACCTTC.

Worth noting for this clone: Different DNA sequences within this sample yield the same CDR3. The genes are TRBV19 and TRBJ2-3; 13 bases are shared with TRBD2. J was trimmed by 6 bases and V by 1 base; bases with no gene match: 7. CDR3 length equals 17 residues. Germline values: CDR1 LNHDA, CDR2 SQIVND (reference sequence). The CDR3 DNA sequence: TGTGCCAGTAGTATAGGCCGGACTAGCGGGAGCCCCGATACGCAGTATTTT. Translation: CASSIGRTSGSPDTQYF.

The chain carries TRBV30 and TRBJ2-3, with D possibly being TRBD2 (5 bases). The CDR3 consists of 14 residues. Trimming pared 4 bases from V and 0 bases from J, leaving 11 bases between. Germline V lookup: CDR1 GTSNPN, CDR2 SVGIG (reference sequence). The CDR3 spells CAWIRSGSTDTQYF. Here the CDR3 DNA reads TGTGCCTGGATAAGGAGCGGAAGCACAGATACGCAGTATTTT.

This clone was observed a few times. V usage is TRBV27 and J usage is TRBJ1-4; TRBD1 aligns across 7 bases. CDR1 is MNHEY, CDR2 SMNVEV, per germline (reference sequence). V trimming: 4 bases; J trimming: 8 bases; junction bases outside the gene matches: 7. The CDR3 runs 14 residues. In nucleotides, the CDR3 is TGTGCCAGCAGTTCTCAGGGGGAACGGGAAAAACTGTTTTTT. It codes for CASSSQGEREKLFF.

A word on this clone: Other DNA sequences in the sample encode the same CDR3. This chain links TRBV7-2 with TRBJ2-7; 13 positions match TRBD2. The CDR3 has 14 residues. V lost 1 base to trimming and J lost 7 bases; unmatched junction nucleotides: 1. Germline CDR1 SGHTA, CDR2 FQGNSA. The chain's CDR3 is CASSLGLAGGEQYF. CDR3 bases: TGTGCCAGCAGCTTAGGACTAGCGGGAGGTGAGCAGTACTTC.

This clone was counted once. V gene TRBV6-1 combines with J gene TRBJ1-6, with D possibly matching TRBD1 (6 bases). The germline V gene encodes CDR1 MNHNS and CDR2 SASEGT. V was pared by 7 bases and J by 6 bases, with 16 bases between. The CDR3 covers 15 residues. In DNA form, the CDR3 reads TGTGCCAGCACCAAACGGGGGGCGGGTAATTCACCCCTCCACTTT. Amino acid sequence: CASTKRGAGNSPLHF.

The J gene is TRBJ2-3, the V gene TRBV18; 11 nucleotides align to TRBD2. Germline V gene data show CDR1 as KGHSH and CDR2 as LQKENI. The CDR3 contains 18 residues. The V and J ends lost 4 bases and 2 bases, in that order; junction bases with no gene match: 11. The CDR3 region has the DNA TGTGCCAGCTCACGGGTCCCGACTAGCGGGGAGTCCACAGATACGCAGTATTTT. Residues: CASSRVPTSGESTDTQYF.

V is TRBV19 and J is TRBJ2-3, with D maybe TRBD2 (6 bases). Germline CDR1 is LNHDA and CDR2 is SQIVND (reference sequence). V shed 1 base and J shed 5 bases, with 13 bases lying between them. The length of the CDR3 is 15 residues. CDR3 loop: CASSIVGGTGDTQYF. The CDR3 DNA reads TGTGCCAGTAGTATAGTGGGCGGGACGGGAGATACGCAGTATTTT.

Here the CDR3 DNA reads TGTGCCAGCAGCCCGGGACAGGGGGCCCGTCCTGGGGCCAACGTCCTGACTTTC. Amino acids: CASSPGQGARPGANVLTF. The rearrangement links TRBV7-9 to TRBJ2-6, with 12 positions matching TRBD1. After removal of 5 bases from V and 2 bases from J, the junction contained 7 bases not matched to a gene. CDR1 is SEHNR, CDR2 FQNEAQ, per germline (reference sequence). The CDR3 covers 18 residues.

The V call is TRBV9, the J call TRBJ2-7; D might be TRBD2 (7 bases). V was cut by 2 bases and J by 5 bases, with 17 bases left in between. Germline CDR1 reads SGDLS; CDR2 reads YYNGEE. CDR3 size: 15 residues. The CDR3 protein is CASSVHIGGVDEQYF. The CDR3 region has the DNA TGTGCCAGCAGCGTTCATATAGGGGGGGTGGACGAGCAGTACTTC.

The chain recombines TRBV10-3 with TRBJ2-5; tentatively, D is TRBD1 (5 bases). Germline V gives CDR1 ENHRY, CDR2 SYGVKD. The CDR3 loop spans 14 amino acids. The ends were cut back, 4 bases at V and 4 bases at J, with 13 bases in the middle. CDR3 coding DNA: TGTGCCATCAGTGTTCTAGGACAAAGAGAGACCCAGTACTTC. Residues: CAISVLGQRETQYF.

The V and J genes are TRBV19 and TRBJ1-4; D not resolved. The CDR3 spans 15 residues. Germline CDR1 LNHDA, CDR2 SQIVND (reference sequence). The V end was cut by 4 bases, the J end by 0 bases, with 9 bases between. In nucleotides, the CDR3 is TGTGCCAGTAGTACGCGGTTTGCAACTAATGAAAAACTGTTTTTT. Encoded protein: CASSTRFATNEKLFF. The full variable domain, completed using reference TRBV19 and TRBJ1-4, is DGGITQSPKYLFRKEGQNVTLSCEQNLNHDAMYWYRQDPGQGLRLIYYSQIVNDFQKGDIAEGYSVSREKKESFPLTVTSAQKNPTAFYLCASSTRFATNEKLFFGSGTQLSVL.

In regard to this clone: A read error may account for a junction end that differs from germline. Within the sample, other DNA sequences also encode this same CDR3. The chain combines TRBV7-2 with TRBJ2-7; the D gene is possibly TRBD2 (7 bases). Germline values: CDR1 SGHTA, CDR2 FQGNSA. This CDR3 contains 16 residues. The CDR3: CASSYLGTSSAGEQYF. CDR3 DNA sequence: TGTGCCAGCAGCTACCTCGGGACATCTTCCGCGGGAGAGCAGTATTTC.

The CDR3 region is CASSLATSGVAYEQYF. CDR3 nucleotides: TGTGCCAGCAGCTTAGCGACTAGCGGAGTAGCCTACGAGCAGTACTTC. This chain connects TRBV7-2 to TRBJ2-7; TRBD2 matches 9 bases. The germline V gene has CDR1 SGHTA and CDR2 FQGNSA. The V and J ends lost 0 bases and 2 bases, in that order; junction bases with no gene match: 5. The CDR3 contains 16 residues.